The TCR beta chain described here comes from a study of shared clonotypes between healthy human individuals. Whole-study findings and limits: Sampling used blood alone; tissue repertoires probably differ.

This clone was seen once. The antigen is not known. Additional DNA sequences in this sample encode the identical CDR3. At the deep level, the assay was run. Produced via immunoSEQ multiplex PCR; TCRdb's table is partial and in-frame only. The sample has some 2 million clones, about 95% seen once; the top ten hold around 0.13%. The TCR was taken from a man aged 18-30 years in good health. What was sequenced was naive CD4+ T cells sorted from blood. The sample's subset: CD45RA+ positively selected.

The CDR3 protein is CASSLGTGGGSNQPQHF. The CDR3 DNA follows: TGTGCCAGCAGCTTAGGAACAGGGGGCGGGAGTAATCAGCCCCAGCATTTT. J is TRBJ1-5 and V is TRBV7-9; 9 bases fit TRBD1. Losses at the gene ends were 1 base for V and 4 bases for J; bases not matched to a gene: 8. This CDR3 region has 17 residues. Germline V gene sequence: CDR1 SEHNR, CDR2 FQNEAQ (reference sequence).